Here is one T cell receptor beta chain with its context. As yet, its antigen is unknown. This sample is part of a study of monozygotic twins with inflammatory bowel disease. Study-level results: On the inverse Simpson index, IBD patients scored lower for TCRbeta diversity than healthy co-twins.

TCRdb processed the 5' RACE reads again and assigns one entry to each CDR3 protein, with no DNA. The sample spans approximately 140,000 distinct CDR3 sequences; the ten largest clones claim approximately 2.5%. The CDR3 spans 15 residues. Germline V gene lookup returns CDR1 MNHEY and CDR2 SMNVEV (reference sequence). Investigators pulled total RNA out of whole blood and did not sort T cells. The chain couples TRBV27 to TRBJ1-5; no DNA is available, so the TRBD1 call from TCRdb remains unchecked. This receptor was taken from a human donor with ulcerative colitis or Crohn's disease, or a healthy co-twin of an affected twin (not recorded which). Material for sequencing was blood. CDR3 sequence: CASSETGGAIQPQHF.